This entry lists 29 T cell receptor beta chains sequenced from one sample in a study of identical twins. A single record per CDR3 protein comes from TCRdb applying MiXCR to the 5' RACE reads. The table records around 450,000 distinct CDR3 sequences, approximately 14% of them present only once. These sequences were also reported in another study, on yellow fever vaccine responses in identical twins.

The specimen was CD4+ T cells sorted from blood. Receptor source: a woman younger than 35 in good health.

This clonotype was picked up a small number of times. This chain uses TRBV28 with TRBJ2-7; D may be TRBD2 (5 bases). The CDR3 length is 15 residues. Deletions cut 3 bases from V and 6 bases from J, with 18 bases between. From germline, CDR1 is MDHEN and CDR2 SYDVKM. The CDR3 region is CASSFLLATPREQYF. CDR3 coding DNA: TGTGCCAGCAGTTTCCTGCTAGCTACTCCTCGCGAGCAGTACTTC. The variable domain in full, completed from reference TRBV28 and TRBJ2-7, reads DVKVTQSSRYLVKRTGEKVFLECVQDMDHENMFWYRQDPGLGLRLIYFSYDVKMKEKGDIPEGYSVSREKKERFSLILESASTNQTSMYLCASSFLLATPREQYFGPGTRLTVT.

This clonotype was detected a few times. This chain connects TRBV2 to TRBJ1-4; D uncertain. The germline V gene encodes CDR1 SNHLY and CDR2 FYNNEI. This CDR3 is built from 13 residues. The V gene lost 6 bases and the J gene lost 5 bases, with 10 bases spanning the gap. The CDR3, as DNA: TGTGCCAGCAGATGGAGGGTGAATGAAAAACTGTTTTTT. It specifies CASRWRVNEKLFF.

The chain carries TRBV12-5 and TRBJ2-5; 12 bases agree with TRBD1. Trimming cost V 6 bases and J 4 bases; bases outside gene matches: 6. There are 15 residues in the CDR3. Germline CDR1 reads LGHNT; CDR2 reads FRNRAP. The CDR3 DNA is TGTGCTAGTGGGGAAGGGACAGGGGGCTTAGAGACCCAGTACTTC. It is translated as CASGEGTGGLETQYF.

This clonotype was detected only a few times. The rearrangement uses TRBV12-3 or TRBV12-4 and TRBJ2-2; the match to TRBD1 covers 7 bases. With V trimmed by 5 bases and J by 0 bases, 6 bases remained unmatched. This CDR3 spans 16 amino acids. CDR3 protein: CASSQQGPANTGELFF. The CDR3 DNA is TGTGCCAGCAGTCAACAGGGGCCTGCGAACACCGGGGAGCTGTTTTTT.

This clonotype has a handful of counts. The chain combines TRBV12-3 or TRBV12-4 with TRBJ2-7, with D possibly being TRBD1 or TRBD2 (5 bases each). CDR3 length equals 15 residues. Between the trimmed V and J ends, which lost 6 bases and 0 bases, there was a span of 15 bases. The CDR3: CASRLRDGPSYEQYF. The CDR3, as DNA: TGTGCCAGCAGGCTCCGGGACGGGCCCTCCTACGAGCAGTACTTC.

This clonotype has a handful of counts. The chain carries TRBV29-1 and TRBJ2-3; TRBD2 agrees at 14 bases. Trimming at V came to 4 bases and at J to 5 bases, leaving 5 bases not matched to a gene. The CDR3 contains 15 residues. In germline, CDR1 is SQVTM, CDR2 ANQGSEA. The CDR3 is CSVGGTSGSKDTQYF. As DNA, the CDR3 is TGCAGCGTTGGGGGGACTAGCGGGAGTAAAGATACGCAGTATTTT.

This clonotype was recorded at least ten times. The rearrangement joins TRBV12-3 or TRBV12-4 to TRBJ1-2, with unresolved D. The CDR3 covers 12 residues. V was trimmed by 1 base and J by 7 bases, leaving 7 bases between them. CDR3 in amino acids: CASSLGTGGYTF. The CDR3 bases are TGTGCCAGCAGTTTAGGGACCGGTGGCTACACCTTC.

This clonotype was seen many times. This chain links TRBV29-1 with TRBJ2-2, with a tentative D call TRBD1 (5 bases). The CDR3 runs 12 residues. Germline CDR1 SQVTM, CDR2 ANQGSEA. Trimming removed 4 bases at V and 8 bases at J, with 11 bases between. The CDR3 DNA follows: TGCAGCGTTGGCAGGGTAACGGGGGAGCTGTTTTTT. Its protein product is CSVGRVTGELFF.

Only a few counts were recorded for this clonotype. A read error may account for a junction end that differs from germline. V gene TRBV5-1 combines with J gene TRBJ1-1; TRBD1 agrees at 10 bases. The CDR3 sequence is 14 residues long. Germline CDR1 is SGHRS and CDR2 is YFSETQ. The CDR3 DNA reads as TGCGCTAGCAGCGAAAAGACAGGGGGCGCGGAAGCTTTCTTT. Protein product: CASSEKTGGAEAFF.

This clonotype showed up just a few times. The chain combines TRBV9 with TRBJ2-1; 7 bases fit TRBD1. Germline values: CDR1 SGDLS, CDR2 YYNGEE. This CDR3 has 16 residues. The V gene end was trimmed by 0 bases and the J gene end by 3 bases; junction bases not matched to a gene: 6. CDR3 nucleotides: TGTGCCAGCAGCGTAGCTACAGGGGCCCTCTACAATGAGCAGTTCTTC. This codes for CASSVATGALYNEQFF. The full variable domain, with the rest looked up from reference TRBV9 and TRBJ2-1, is DSGVTQTPKHLITATGQRVTLRCSPRSGDLSVYWYQQSLDQGLQFLIQYYNGEERAKGNILERFSAQQFPDLHSELNLSSLELGDSALYFCASSVATGALYNEQFFGPGTRLTVL.

This sequence joins TRBV18 and TRBJ2-1, with D tentatively TRBD1 or TRBD2 (7 bases each). From germline, CDR1 is KGHSH and CDR2 LQKENI. The CDR3 consists of 14 residues. Trimming stripped 3 bases from V and 9 bases from J, with 15 bases between. The CDR3 protein is CASSPQGGVREQFF. In nucleotides, the CDR3 is TGTGCCAGCTCACCCCAGGGGGGGGTCCGTGAGCAGTTCTTC.

This clonotype was counted between two and nine times. The chain joins TRBV4-3 to TRBJ2-1; D not certain. Germline V lookup: CDR1 LGHNA, CDR2 YSLEER. V was pared by 0 bases and J by 0 bases, with 12 bases between. CDR3 length: 17 amino acids. The CDR3 DNA sequence: TGCGCCAGCAGCCAAGATCGAACAGAGAGCTCCTACAATGAGCAGTTCTTC. This translates into CASSQDRTESSYNEQFF.

This clonotype was seen more than once but under ten times. CDR3 region: CASSLVANLYNEQFF. The CDR3 DNA is TGCGCCAGCAGCTTGGTCGCCAATCTTTACAATGAGCAGTTCTTC. This chain joins TRBV5-1 and TRBJ2-1, with D uncertain. The CDR3 has 15 residues. In germline, CDR1 is SGHRS, CDR2 YFSETQ. V lost 0 bases and J 4 bases, leaving 11 bases between the germline ends.

The genes are TRBV19 and TRBJ2-5, with 7 positions matching TRBD2. The J segment lost 5 bases and the V segment lost 5 bases, leaving 8 bases of the junction unmatched. CDR1 and CDR2 (germline): LNHDA, SQIVND (reference sequence). The CDR3 runs to 14 residues. Written as DNA, the CDR3 is TGTGCCAGTAGTCCACGGACTAGTGCGGAGACCCAGTACTTC. This translates into CASSPRTSAETQYF.

The chain links TRBV3-1 to TRBJ1-4; no clear D gene. CDR3 length: 15 residues. Between the trimmed V and J ends, which lost 3 bases and 7 bases, there was a span of 15 bases. Per the germline V gene, CDR1 is LGHDT and CDR2 is YNNKEL (reference sequence). CDR3 residues: CASSHRETNTEKLFF. The CDR3 DNA is TGTGCCAGCAGCCATCGTGAGACAAATACTGAAAAACTGTTTTTT.

This clonotype appeared a few times. The chain joins TRBV7-8 to TRBJ2-3; 15 nucleotides align to TRBD2. The germline V gene encodes CDR1 SGHVS and CDR2 FQNEAQ. V shed 5 bases, J shed 4 bases, and the junction held 4 bases outside the gene matches. The CDR3 extends over 16 amino acids. In nucleotides, the CDR3 is TGTGCCAGCAGCGCACGGACTAGCGGGAGGGCAGATACGCAGTATTTT. Translating gives CASSARTSGRADTQYF.

The rearrangement joins TRBV7-2 to TRBJ2-3, with TRBD2 matching over 14 bases. The CDR3 runs to 16 residues. Germline CDR1 reads SGHTA; CDR2 reads FQGNSA. V lost 6 bases and J lost 5; bases outside the gene matches: 7. This CDR3 is CASRPGLAGALDTQYF. CDR3 coding DNA: TGTGCCAGCAGACCGGGACTAGCGGGGGCCTTAGATACGCAGTATTTT. The whole variable domain, remainder taken from reference TRBV7-2 and TRBJ2-3, is GAGVSQSPSNKVTEKGKDVELRCDPISGHTALYWYRQSLGQGLEFLIYFQGNSAPDKSGLPSDRFSAERTGGSVSTLTIQRTQQEDSAVYLCASRPGLAGALDTQYFGPGTRLTVL.

This clonotype was seen only a few times. The chain has TRBV5-6 and TRBJ1-2; TRBD1 matches at 7 bases. J gave up 8 bases and V 4 bases, and 14 bases lay outside the gene matches. Germline loops: CDR1 SGHDT, CDR2 YYEEEE. The CDR3 runs 15 residues. CDR3 sequence reads: CASSDWDSPPGGYTF. CDR3 nucleotides: TGTGCCAGCAGCGATTGGGACAGCCCACCGGGGGGCTACACCTTC.

This clonotype was detected only once. The rearrangement links TRBV20-1 to TRBJ2-1; 16 nucleotides match TRBD2. The CDR3 spans 13 residues. V was pared by 5 bases and J by 11 bases, with 3 bases of the junction left unmatched. Germline assignment: CDR1 DFQATT and CDR2 SNEGSKA (reference sequence). The CDR3: CSAGTSGRGKQFF. The CDR3 DNA reads as TGCAGTGCTGGGACTAGCGGGAGGGGCAAGCAGTTCTTC.

In its sample, this clonotype was seen a few times. The CDR3 spells CASSRRPGGRGETQYF. CDR3 in DNA: TGTGCCAGCAGCCGACGGCCAGGGGGCCGGGGTGAGACCCAGTACTTC. This chain connects TRBV3-1 to TRBJ2-5, with 8 bases fitting TRBD1. Germline-derived CDR1 and CDR2 are LGHDT and YNNKEL (reference sequence). This CDR3 spans 16 amino acids. J gave up 5 bases and V 4 bases, and 12 bases lay outside the gene matches.

This clonotype has more than one count but fewer than ten. The rearrangement links TRBV4-3 to TRBJ2-3; D gene ambiguous. The V end was cut by 3 bases, the J end by 3 bases, with 10 bases between. The CDR3 contains 14 residues. The germline V gene encodes CDR1 LGHNA and CDR2 YSLEER. This chain's CDR3 is CASSHGEETDTQYF. The CDR3 bases are TGCGCCAGCAGCCACGGCGAGGAGACAGATACGCAGTATTTT.

This clonotype has just a few counts. The rearrangement uses TRBV15 and TRBJ2-7; D is ambiguous. Trimming shortened V by 1 base and J by 1 base, and 8 bases separated the two germline ends. CDR1 and CDR2 from the germline V gene are LNHNV and YYDKDF (reference sequence). The length of the CDR3 is 14 residues. The CDR3 sequence is CATSRVGRSYEQYF. DNA of the CDR3: TGTGCCACCAGCAGAGTCGGACGTTCCTACGAGCAGTACTTC.

This chain connects TRBV2 to TRBJ1-5; D is unclear. CDR1 SNHLY and CDR2 FYNNEI come from the germline V gene. The CDR3 is 14 amino acids. V was shortened by 6 bases and J by 4 bases, with 13 bases between the two germline ends. CDR3 protein: CASSPSLLNQPQHF. The CDR3 coding sequence is TGTGCCAGCAGCCCCAGCCTTCTTAATCAGCCCCAGCATTTT.

J is TRBJ2-5 and V is TRBV28; 8 nucleotides line up with TRBD1. Germline V gene sequence: CDR1 MDHEN, CDR2 SYDVKM. V shed 5 bases, J shed 1 base, and the junction held 6 bases outside the gene matches. This CDR3 is 15 amino acids long. The CDR3 loop is CASSLGQAGQETQYF. In DNA, the CDR3 is TGTGCCAGCAGTCTGGGACAGGCAGGCCAAGAGACCCAGTACTTC.

The chain links TRBV27 to TRBJ1-2, with a tentative D call TRBD1 (6 bases). The V gene lost 3 bases and the J gene lost 3 bases, with 14 bases spanning the gap. Germline CDR1 MNHEY, CDR2 SMNVEV (reference sequence). There are 15 residues in the CDR3. DNA for the CDR3: TGTGCCAGCAGTTTTAACAGGGATGGCTACTATGGCTACACCTTC. Translating gives CASSFNRDGYYGYTF.

This clonotype showed up just a few times. The chain combines TRBV5-1 with TRBJ1-1, with 8 positions matching TRBD1. The V and J ends lost 6 bases and 1 base, in that order; junction bases with no gene match: 5. This CDR3 region has 14 residues. Germline assignment: CDR1 SGHRS and CDR2 YFSETQ. As DNA, the CDR3 is TGCGCCAGCACCCCCGGGACAGGGAACACTGAAGCTTTCTTT. Protein sequence: CASTPGTGNTEAFF.

The V call is TRBV30, the J call TRBJ2-7; D gene uncertain. The CDR3 covers 12 residues. The germline V gene encodes CDR1 GTSNPN and CDR2 SVGIG (reference sequence). Trimming cost V 0 bases and J 6 bases, with 9 bases left between them. For the CDR3, the DNA is TGTGCCTGGAGTGTCACGGTTCTCGAGCAGTACTTC. Translating it yields CAWSVTVLEQYF.

The chain employs TRBV20-1 and TRBJ2-5; weak D call: TRBD2 (6 bases). Germline assignment: CDR1 DFQATT and CDR2 SNEGSKA (reference sequence). Trimming took off 0 bases at V and 0 bases at J, with 8 bases between the two ends. The CDR3 length is 14 residues. The CDR3 bases are TGCAGTGCTAGAGACGGGAGAGACCAAGAGACCCAGTACTTC. This encodes CSARDGRDQETQYF.

In this sample, this clonotype turned up many times. The chain joins TRBV12-3 or TRBV12-4 to TRBJ2-7; unclear D gene. The CDR3 totals 11 residues. V was trimmed by 5 bases and J by 9 bases, leaving 11 bases between them. The DNA for the CDR3 is TGTGCCAGCAGTCTGGGTCTTGGGCAGTACTTC. Its protein is CASSLGLGQYF.